The clone carrying this TCR beta chain was detected once. In the original processing: Reference gene primer amplification yielded estimated nucleated cell counts. Measured with immunoSEQ multiplex PCR; TCRdb has only the in-frame clones, and not every one. That table gives V, J and clone size, and the DNA gave D and trimming. The top ten hold over 0.95% of the sample, which has roughly 230,000 clones, roughly 85% seen once. These data come from a study of blood T cell repertoires in COVID-19. About the study: The United States, Italy and Spain provided the acute and convalescent COVID-19 samples. The analysed material was cDNA or gDNA that came from T cells, B-cell-depleted T cells, or PBMCs.

CDR1 and CDR2 from the germline V gene are MNHEY and SVGAGI. V lost 5 bases and J 0 bases, leaving 7 bases between the germline ends. The CDR3 runs to 14 residues. V gene TRBV6-5 combines with J gene TRBJ1-4, with D uncertain. Sequencing was done on a sample of peripheral blood. This clonotype originated in a man aged 40-55 years with acute or convalescent COVID-19. The CDR3 here is CASSRQATNEKLFF. CDR3 bases: TGTGCCAGCAGTAGACAAGCAACTAATGAAAAACTGTTTTTT.